Presented here are 20 T cell receptor beta chains from one specimen sequenced in a study of T cells in Graves' hyperthyroidism and ophthalmopathy. RNA transcripts yielded amplified TCR beta CDR3 regions. Primed by the HTBI set, a first-round RT-PCR was run on the TCR CDR3. MiXCR, applied by TCRdb to the multiplex PCR reads, yields one record per CDR3 protein. The sample carries around 350,000 distinct CDR3 sequences, about a fifth recorded once. The sequenced sample consisted of blood. The receptor source for this set is a woman aged 18-30 years with Graves' hyperthyroidism.

Here the CDR3 DNA reads TGTGCCAGCAGTGCCCGATGGACAGAGACTGAAGCTTTCTTT. This codes for CASSARWTETEAFF. This sequence joins TRBV6-1 and TRBJ1-1; possibly TRBD1 for D (6 bases). CDR1 is MNHNS, CDR2 SASEGT, per germline. V was cut by 4 bases and J by 5 bases, with 14 bases left in between. This CDR3 comprises 14 residues.

This chain joins TRBV4-1 and TRBJ2-7, with D unresolved. Germline loops: CDR1 MGHRA, CDR2 YSYEKL. This CDR3 comprises 17 residues. Deletions cut 4 bases from V and 6 bases from J, with 25 bases between. Written as DNA, the CDR3 is TGCGCCAGCAGCCGCGGATCCGACGGGCCCAGCTTCCGCGAGCAGTACTTC. As protein: CASSRGSDGPSFREQYF.

Many counts were recorded for this clonotype. This chain uses TRBV7-9 with TRBJ1-2; 7 bases align to TRBD1. CDR3 length: 12 residues. The V and J ends lost 6 bases and 8 bases, in that order; junction bases with no gene match: 6. Germline V lookup: CDR1 SEHNR, CDR2 FQNEAQ (reference sequence). The CDR3 nucleotides read TGTGCCAGCAGTCACAGGGGTGGAGGCTACACCTTC. It encodes CASSHRGGGYTF.

This clonotype has ten or more counts. J is TRBJ2-5 and V is TRBV6-5, with TRBD1 matching over 7 bases. V shed 2 bases, J shed 6 bases, and the junction held 9 bases outside the gene matches. The CDR3 totals 15 residues. Germline CDR1 and CDR2: MNHEY and SVGAGI. The CDR3 protein is CASSYPQTGQQTQYF. Written as DNA, the CDR3 is TGTGCCAGCAGTTACCCACAGACGGGACAGCAGACCCAGTACTTC.

The genes are TRBV5-1 and TRBJ1-1; 7 nucleotides align to TRBD1. The CDR3 is 12 residues long. V lost 3 bases to trimming and J lost 7 bases; unmatched junction nucleotides: 3. The germline V gene encodes CDR1 SGHRS and CDR2 YFSETQ. CDR3 coding DNA: TGCGCCAGCAGCTGGGCAGGGGGTGAAGCTTTCTTT. Translated: CASSWAGGEAFF.

This clonotype was picked up many times. This sequence joins TRBV6-4 and TRBJ2-2; TRBD1 might be the D (6 bases). Germline CDR1 reads MRHNA; CDR2 reads SNTAGT. This CDR3 has 17 residues. The V end lost 2 bases, the J end lost 0 bases, and 13 bases lay between the germline ends. The CDR3 DNA follows: TGTGCCAGCAGTGACATTTTGGGACAAGCGAACACCGGGGAGCTGTTTTTT. Translating it yields CASSDILGQANTGELFF.

This clonotype was found many times. V is TRBV5-1 and J is TRBJ2-7; D is undetermined. Germline V lookup: CDR1 SGHRS, CDR2 YFSETQ. V was pared by 1 base and J by 3 bases, with 8 bases between. The CDR3 loop spans 13 amino acids. CDR3 in DNA: TGCGCCAGCAGCTTGTTGGAGTTCTACGAGCAGTACTTC. Protein: CASSLLEFYEQYF. Full variable domain (remainder filled in from reference TRBV5-1 and TRBJ2-7): KAGVTQTPRYLIKTRGQQVTLSCSPISGHRSVSWYQQTPGQGLQFLFEYFSETQRNKGNFPGRFSGRQFSNSRSEMNVSTLELGDSALYLCASSLLEFYEQYFGPGTRLTVT.

In its sample, this clonotype was seen many times. The chain recombines TRBV6-1 with TRBJ2-2; 9 bases line up with TRBD2. Germline CDR1 reads MNHNS; CDR2 reads SASEGT. Trimming took 9 bases from V and 2 from J; bases not matched to a gene: 7. CDR3 length: 15 amino acids. The CDR3 is CASGGGGDNTGELFF. In DNA form, the CDR3 reads TGTGCCAGTGGAGGCGGGGGGGACAACACCGGGGAGCTGTTTTTT.

Worth noting for this clonotype: This may be a read error: a much more frequent sequence differs by one nucleotide. V gene TRBV5-6 combines with J gene TRBJ1-1; 7 nucleotides match TRBD1. CDR3 length equals 14 residues. Germline CDR1 SGHDT, CDR2 YYEEEE. The CDR3 here is CASSPGTALTEACF. DNA for the CDR3: TGTGCCAGCAGCCCGGGGACAGCCCTCACTGAAGCTTGCTTT.

This clonotype has ten or more counts. This chain connects TRBV11-2 to TRBJ2-7; D is uncertain. The CDR3 is 12 amino acids. The V gene's germline CDR1 is SGHAT and CDR2 FQNNGV. Trimming cost V 8 bases and J 5 bases, with 13 bases left between them. The CDR3 is CASAAARHEQYF. DNA of the CDR3: TGTGCCAGCGCCGCGGCTCGTCACGAGCAGTACTTC. Variable domain in full (rest from reference TRBV11-2 and TRBJ2-7): EAGVAQSPRYKIIEKRQSVAFWCNPISGHATLYWYQQILGQGPKLLIQFQNNGVVDDSQLPKDRFSAERLKGVDSTLKIQPAKLEDSAVYLCASAAARHEQYFGPGTRLTVT.

This clonotype came up once. This may arise from a read error, as a much more abundant clone is one base away. Since the CDR3 does not end with the conserved phenylalanine or tryptophan, this likely comes from a read error. The chain uses TRBV4-1 and TRBJ1-5; 7 bases line up with TRBD1. Trimming at V came to 2 bases and at J to 7 bases, leaving 8 bases not matched to a gene. From germline, CDR1 is MGHRA and CDR2 YSYEKL. The CDR3 has 15 amino acids. DNA of the CDR3: TGCGCCAGCAGCCAATCCAGCAGGGGGTGGCAGCCCCAGCATGTT. Translated: CASSQSSRGWQPQHV.

This clonotype appeared many times. The J gene is TRBJ1-2, the V gene TRBV6-5; tentatively, D is TRBD1 (5 bases). CDR3 length equals 14 residues. Germline V gives CDR1 MNHEY, CDR2 SVGAGI. Trimming removed 8 bases at V and 1 base at J, with 14 bases between. For the CDR3, the DNA is TGTGCCAGCCGGAGGGACGGCATTAACTATGGCTACACCTTC. Amino acid sequence: CASRRDGINYGYTF.

This clonotype showed up just a few times. This sequence may be a read error, since a much larger clone differs from it by one base. The chain links TRBV9 to TRBJ1-1, with no clear D. Germline CDR1 reads SGDLS; CDR2 reads YYNGEE. The CDR3 loop spans 14 amino acids. As DNA, the CDR3 is TGTGCCAGCAGAGGCAGGAGCATGAACACTGAAGCTTGCTTT. Translating it yields CASRGRSMNTEACF.

This clonotype was detected ten times or more. This chain joins TRBV30 and TRBJ1-5, with TRBD1 as a possible D gene (6 bases). V was trimmed by 3 bases and J by 0 bases, leaving 15 bases between them. The CDR3 is 16 amino acids. Germline loops: CDR1 GTSNPN, CDR2 SVGIG (reference sequence). The CDR3 reads CAWRKLDSYSNQPQHF. The CDR3 bases are TGTGCCTGGAGGAAACTGGACAGTTATAGCAATCAGCCCCAGCATTTT.

This clonotype was seen many times. This chain joins TRBV12-3 or TRBV12-4 and TRBJ2-2, with 10 bases identical to TRBD1. CDR3 length equals 16 residues. V trimming: 3 bases; J trimming: 2 bases; junction bases outside the gene matches: 3. The CDR3 loop is CASSLGDRGNTGELFF. CDR3 bases: TGTGCCAGCAGTTTGGGGGACAGGGGAAACACCGGGGAGCTGTTTTTT.

With respect to this clonotype: A much larger clone lies one base from this, so it may be a read error. V is TRBV5-8 and J is TRBJ1-1; D is uncertain. CDR3 size: 14 residues. Trimming took off 3 bases at V and 5 bases at J, with 14 bases between the two ends. The germline CDR1 and CDR2 sequences are SGHTS and YDEGEE. Here the CDR3 reads CASSSERGGTEAFF. The CDR3 DNA reads as TGTGCCAGCAGCTCAGAACGTGGTGGGACTGAAGCTTTCTTT.

This clonotype was seen many times. J is TRBJ2-2 and V is TRBV7-3; 7 bases are a match to TRBD2. From germline, CDR1 is SGHTA and CDR2 FQGTGA. V was pared by 5 bases and J by 0 bases, with 3 bases of the junction left unmatched. The CDR3 sequence is 15 residues long. In DNA, the CDR3 is TGTGCCAGCAGCACCGGGACTACGAACACCGGGGAGCTGTTTTTT. Protein product: CASSTGTTNTGELFF.

This chain uses TRBV12-3 or TRBV12-4 with TRBJ1-1; no firm D call. The CDR3 extends over 13 amino acids. V was trimmed by 4 bases and J by 0 bases, leaving 6 bases between them. CDR3 sequence reads: CASSSDLNTEAFF. The DNA of the CDR3 is TGTGCCAGCAGTTCCGATTTGAACACTGAAGCTTTCTTT.

This clonotype was counted ten times or more. CDR3: CASSQAGLAVSPRETQYF. CDR3 bases: TGCGCCAGCAGCCAAGCGGGACTAGCGGTTTCCCCACGGGAGACCCAGTACTTC. The chain joins TRBV4-1 to TRBJ2-5, with 11 bases that match TRBD2. Germline V gene lookup returns CDR1 MGHRA and CDR2 YSYEKL. The CDR3 extends over 18 amino acids. V lost 1 base to trimming and J lost 5 bases; unmatched junction nucleotides: 12.

The rearrangement joins TRBV18 to TRBJ2-7; D is ambiguous. Per germline, CDR1 KGHSH and CDR2 LQKENI. Between the trimmed V and J ends, which lost 2 bases and 0 bases, there was a span of 17 bases. The CDR3 sequence is 17 residues long. This chain's CDR3 is CASSPNPGTESSYEQYF. CDR3 coding DNA: TGTGCCAGCTCACCAAATCCCGGAACAGAGAGCTCCTACGAGCAGTACTTC. The whole variable domain, remainder taken from reference TRBV18 and TRBJ2-7, is NAGVMQNPRHLVRRRGQEARLRCSPMKGHSHVYWYRQLPEEGLKFMVYLQKENIIDESGMPKERFSAEFPKEGPSILRIQQVVRGDSAAYFCASSPNPGTESSYEQYFGPGTRLTVT.